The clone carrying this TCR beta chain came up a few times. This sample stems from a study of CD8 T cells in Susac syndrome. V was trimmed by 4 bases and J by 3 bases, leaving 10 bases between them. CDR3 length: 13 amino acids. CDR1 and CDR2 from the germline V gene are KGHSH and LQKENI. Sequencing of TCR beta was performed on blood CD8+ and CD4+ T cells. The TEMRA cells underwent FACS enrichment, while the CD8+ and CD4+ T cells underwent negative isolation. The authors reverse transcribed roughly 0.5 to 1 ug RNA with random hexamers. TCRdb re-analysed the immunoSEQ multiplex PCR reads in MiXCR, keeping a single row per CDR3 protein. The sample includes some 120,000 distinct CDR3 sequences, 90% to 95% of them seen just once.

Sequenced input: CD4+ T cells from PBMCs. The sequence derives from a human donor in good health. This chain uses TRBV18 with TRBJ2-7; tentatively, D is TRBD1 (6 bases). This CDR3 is CASSLRTDYEQYF. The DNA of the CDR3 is TGTGCCAGCTCACTTCGGACAGACTACGAGCAGTACTTC.